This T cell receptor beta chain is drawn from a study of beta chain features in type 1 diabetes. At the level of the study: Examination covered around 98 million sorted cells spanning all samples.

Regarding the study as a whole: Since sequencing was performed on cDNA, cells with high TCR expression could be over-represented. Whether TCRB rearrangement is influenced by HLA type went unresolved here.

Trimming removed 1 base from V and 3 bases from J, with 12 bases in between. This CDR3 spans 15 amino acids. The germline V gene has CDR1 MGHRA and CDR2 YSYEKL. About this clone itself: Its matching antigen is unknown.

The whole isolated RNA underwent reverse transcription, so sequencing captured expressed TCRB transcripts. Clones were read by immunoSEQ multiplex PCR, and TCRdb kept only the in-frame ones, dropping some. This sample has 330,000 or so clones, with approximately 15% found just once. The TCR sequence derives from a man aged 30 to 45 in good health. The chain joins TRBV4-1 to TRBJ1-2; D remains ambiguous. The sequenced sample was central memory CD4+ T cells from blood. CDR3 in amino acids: CASSQVEPTYYGYTF. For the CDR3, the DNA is TGCGCCAGCAGCCAAGTGGAGCCTACTTACTATGGCTACACCTTC.